One sample yielded the 21 T cell receptor beta chains listed below, sequenced in a study of T cells in Graves' hyperthyroidism and ophthalmopathy. Amplified regions were TCR beta CDR3 sequences from RNA transcripts. HTBI primers were the set used in a first-round RT-PCR of the TCR CDR3. TCRdb passed the multiplex PCR reads through MiXCR, listing each CDR3 protein once. The repertoire includes roughly 400,000 distinct CDR3 sequences, just under 25% of them detected once, and around 79% sits in the top ten. Sequencing was carried out using blood. The receptors shown here come from a man between 45 and 60 years old with Graves' hyperthyroidism.

The chain couples TRBV7-9 to TRBJ2-1; D is ambiguous. The CDR3 contains 13 residues. From germline, CDR1 is SEHNR and CDR2 FQNEAQ (reference sequence). The germline V and J ends were trimmed by 2 bases and 15 bases, with 17 bases remaining between them. The CDR3 protein is CASSLSRTAERFF. The DNA of the CDR3 is TGTGCCAGCAGCTTAAGTAGGACCGCCGAACGGTTCTTC.

This clonotype was recorded many times. The rearrangement uses TRBV12-5 and TRBJ2-1, with D unresolved. Germline-derived CDR1 and CDR2 are LGHNT and FRNRAP. Trimming left V 0 bases short and J 2 bases short, with 5 bases between. The CDR3 runs to 14 residues. This CDR3 is CASGLVSPYNEQFF. For the CDR3, the DNA is TGTGCTAGTGGTTTGGTATCCCCCTACAATGAGCAGTTCTTC.

Remarks on this clonotype: With a much larger clone just one base away, this may be a read error. The V and J genes are TRBV12-3 or TRBV12-4 and TRBJ2-1; no reliable D call. CDR3 length equals 13 residues. The V end was cut by 2 bases, the J end by 9 bases, with 11 bases between. The CDR3 coding sequence is TGTGCCAGCAGTTTATGTAGGGTAGGTGAGCAGTTCTTC. Translated: CASSLCRVGEQFF.

The chain combines TRBV28 with TRBJ2-5; the D is unclear. This CDR3 comprises 14 residues. V was pared by 6 bases and J by 2 bases, with 13 bases between. Germline V gene lookup returns CDR1 MDHEN and CDR2 SYDVKM. The CDR3 coding sequence is TGTGCCAGCAGGACCTATTTAGGGCAAGAGACCCAGTACTTC. Translating it yields CASRTYLGQETQYF.

This clonotype was recorded at least ten times. The chain couples TRBV6-5 to TRBJ2-5; the D is unclear. V was pared by 0 bases and J by 9 bases, with 8 bases between. The CDR3 has 12 amino acids. Germline values: CDR1 MNHEY, CDR2 SVGAGI. CDR3 nucleotides: TGTGCCAGCAGTTACTCAGTCCCGGCCCAGTACTTC. Amino acid sequence: CASSYSVPAQYF.

This clonotype was observed a handful of times. This rearrangement joins TRBV19 to TRBJ1-5; D remains ambiguous. The V gene's germline CDR1 is LNHDA and CDR2 SQIVND (reference sequence). Trimming shortened V by 7 bases and J by 8 bases, and 24 bases separated the two germline ends. This CDR3 spans 16 amino acids. The DNA for the CDR3 is TGTGCCAGTACCCCTCAGTACGATTTCTTTTCAGAGCCCCAGCATTTT. Amino acids: CASTPQYDFFSEPQHF.

This clonotype was seen a few times. This sequence joins TRBV12-3 or TRBV12-4 and TRBJ2-5, with 10 positions matching TRBD2. The CDR3 totals 13 residues. Germline trimming cut 8 bases from V and 7 bases from J; bases unmatched to any gene: 7. Written as DNA, the CDR3 is TGTGCCAGCTGGACTAGCGGACAGAGGACCCAGTACTTC. Protein product: CASWTSGQRTQYF.

This clonotype was recorded at least ten times. This rearrangement joins TRBV7-9 to TRBJ2-5, with TRBD2 matching 12 bases. Germline CDR1 reads SEHNR; CDR2 reads FQNEAQ (reference sequence). Germline trimming cut 5 bases from V and 5 bases from J; bases unmatched to any gene: 3. The CDR3 loop spans 14 amino acids. CDR3 nucleotide sequence: TGTGCCAGCAGCCCAGGGACTAGCGGGGAGACCCAGTACTTC. Its translation is CASSPGTSGETQYF.

The V and J genes are TRBV3-1 and TRBJ1-1; D is ambiguous. Trimming took 7 bases from V and 2 from J, leaving 17 bases between them. The CDR3 has 15 residues. Germline values: CDR1 LGHDT, CDR2 YNNKEL (reference sequence). The CDR3 DNA reads as TGTGCCAGCAACCGTTTGACACAGCTAAACACTGAAGCTTTCTTT. Amino acid sequence: CASNRLTQLNTEAFF.

V is TRBV7-9 and J is TRBJ2-2; D unclear. Trimming cost V 1 base and J 4 bases, with 10 bases left between them. The CDR3 is 15 residues long. CDR1 SEHNR and CDR2 FQNEAQ come from the germline V gene (reference sequence). The CDR3 sequence: CASSLGDVGTGELFF. The CDR3, as DNA: TGTGCCAGCAGCTTAGGGGATGTCGGCACCGGGGAGCTGTTTTTT.

Many counts were recorded for this clonotype. The J gene is TRBJ2-5, the V gene TRBV2; unclear D gene. The CDR3 is made up of 12 amino acids. Germline CDR1 reads SNHLY; CDR2 reads FYNNEI. The V end lost 3 bases, the J end lost 0 bases, and 2 bases lay between the germline ends. The DNA of the CDR3 is TGTGCCAGCAGTGACAACCAAGAGACCCAGTACTTC. Residues: CASSDNQETQYF.

The chain is built from TRBV20-1 and TRBJ2-1; TRBD2 aligns across 8 bases. Germline V gene lookup returns CDR1 DFQATT and CDR2 SNEGSKA (reference sequence). The junction had 6 bases not matched to a gene; V was cut back by 4 bases and J by 7 bases. This CDR3 has 13 residues. CDR3 protein: CSATGGPGNEQFF. The DNA for the CDR3 is TGCAGTGCTACGGGAGGGCCTGGGAATGAGCAGTTCTTC.

At least ten counts were recorded for this clonotype. At one end the junction does not follow the germline gene, possibly because of a read error. The chain is built from TRBV12-3 or TRBV12-4 and TRBJ2-6; no firm D call. This CDR3 is built from 14 residues. Here the CDR3 reads CASSLGSGANVLTF. The CDR3 nucleotides are TGTGCCAGCAGCTTAGGCTCTGGGGCCAACGTCCTGACTTTC.

This clonotype was seen a few times. The rearrangement links TRBV9 to TRBJ2-1, with 7 nucleotides matching TRBD2. Germline CDR1 reads SGDLS; CDR2 reads YYNGEE. This CDR3 has 15 residues. The V gene end was trimmed by 0 bases and the J gene end by 7 bases; junction bases not matched to a gene: 7. The CDR3 coding sequence is TGTGCCAGCAGCGTAGGTGCGGGAGATCATAATGAGCAGTTCTTC. This sequence encodes CASSVGAGDHNEQFF.

This clonotype has a count of ten or more. The chain recombines TRBV24-1 with TRBJ2-1; perhaps TRBD2 as D (6 bases). The CDR3 sequence is 14 residues long. CDR1 and CDR2 (germline): KGHDR, SFDVKD. V was pared by 0 bases and J by 8 bases, with 10 bases between. CDR3 nucleotides: TGTGCCACCAGTGATTTGGCTGGGAGGCATGAGCAGTTCTTC. This translates into CATSDLAGRHEQFF.

This clonotype showed up many times. The chain couples TRBV28 to TRBJ2-1, with 12 bases fitting TRBD2. The CDR3 is made up of 17 amino acids. Germline V CDR1 and CDR2: MDHEN, SYDVKM. Trimming cost V 4 bases and J 4 bases; bases outside gene matches: 8. The CDR3 sequence is CASSSHQGLAGYNEQFF. CDR3 bases: TGTGCCAGCAGTTCACACCAAGGACTAGCGGGGTACAATGAGCAGTTCTTC.

This clonotype was seen a handful of times. V usage is TRBV20-1 and J usage is TRBJ2-1; no clear D gene. The V and J ends lost 1 base and 9 bases respectively, with 10 bases between them. This CDR3 region has 12 residues. Germline lookup yields CDR1 DFQATT and CDR2 SNEGSKA (reference sequence). As DNA, the CDR3 is TGCAGTGCTAGAGTGTATGTTGGTGAGCAGTTCTTC. Translated: CSARVYVGEQFF.

This clonotype has ten or more counts. A junction end diverges from the germline sequence, so it may reflect a read error. This chain links TRBV6-1 with TRBJ2-5, with a weak D call TRBD2 (6 bases). The CDR3 spans 18 residues. Per the germline V gene, CDR1 is MNHNS and CDR2 is SASEGT. CDR3 protein: CASTTPPGEDVPQGTQYF. CDR3 coding DNA: TGTGCCAGCACCACCCCCCCGGGGGAAGACGTCCCTCAAGGGACCCAGTACTTC.

This clonotype was detected a few times. The rearrangement uses TRBV12-3 or TRBV12-4 and TRBJ2-7, with 8 bases that match TRBD2. The CDR3 covers 14 residues. V lost 6 bases to trimming and J lost 3 bases; unmatched junction nucleotides: 7. The CDR3 spells CASSAPGTSYEQYF. CDR3 DNA: TGTGCCAGCAGCGCACCTGGGACTAGCTACGAGCAGTACTTC.

The chain is built from TRBV28 and TRBJ2-3; 12 bases line up with TRBD2. The V and J ends lost 4 bases and 6 bases, in that order; junction bases with no gene match: 14. CDR3 length equals 18 residues. Germline values: CDR1 MDHEN, CDR2 SYDVKM. CDR3 sequence reads: CASSSRGLAGVPRDTQYF. CDR3 DNA sequence: TGTGCCAGCAGTTCTAGGGGACTAGCGGGTGTCCCTCGGGATACGCAGTATTTT.

The CDR3 spells CSADETGARTEAFF. The CDR3 DNA reads as TGCAGTGCCGATGAAACAGGGGCGAGAACTGAAGCTTTCTTT. V usage is TRBV20-1 and J usage is TRBJ1-1; 7 bases map to TRBD1. Germline loops: CDR1 DFQATT, CDR2 SNEGSKA (reference sequence). J lost 5 bases, V lost 6 bases, and 12 bases had no gene match. The CDR3 is made up of 14 amino acids.